This TCR beta chain was retrieved from a study of control samples from healthy donors and cancer patients. For this clone: One junction end does not reproduce the germline sequence, and a read error may be involved.

The data were produced by immunoSEQ multiplex PCR, yet TCRdb's version contains in-frame clones alone and is incomplete. This sample has 22,000 or so clones, with more than 70% found just once. The CDR3 extends over 13 amino acids. CDR1 SGHAT and CDR2 FQNNGV come from the germline V gene. This clonotype originated in a woman aged 60-70 years with head and neck cancer. Sequenced input: PBMCs. V usage is TRBV11-2 and J usage is TRBJ1-4, with a possible D match to TRBD1 (6 bases). CDR3 region: CASSLGTQGSLDF. CDR3 in DNA: TGTGCCAGCAGCTTAGGAACTCAGGGGTCCCTAGACTTT.